These T cell receptor beta chains were read from a single sample in a study of T-cell reconstitution after alpha-beta-depleted transplantation in children. MiXCR, run by TCRdb on the PCR reads, gives a single entry per CDR3 protein. The profile shows more than 550,000 distinct CDR3 sequences, approximately 10% of them singletons. The material sequenced was PBMCs from the stem cell graft donor, taken from the stem cell graft. These receptors all come from a human donor who donated a stem cell graft to a child with acute myeloid leukemia. Both conserved end residues are part of each CDR3. D genes are given only for firm matches. Clone size is not always given. Where it is, it says once, few, many or a class for expanded clones.

D gene	V gene	J gene	clone size	CDR3 protein	CDR3 DNA
TRBD2	TRBV12-3/TRBV12-4	TRBJ2-1	NA	CASWGLGTHEQFF	TGTGCATCATGGGGACTAGGGACCCATGAGCAGTTCTTC
NA	TRBV29-1	TRBJ2-5	NA	CSARVGGGRETQYF	TGCAGCGCCCGGGTAGGGGGGGGCCGGGAGACCCAGTACTTC
NA	TRBV6-1	TRBJ2-1	NA	CASNPAATLNEQFF	TGTGCCAGCAACCCAGCGGCCACCCTTAATGAGCAGTTCTTC
NA	TRBV29-1	TRBJ1-2	many	CSVEDLWQGYGYTF	TGCAGCGTTGAAGATCTTTGGCAGGGGTATGGCTACACCTTC
TRBD2	TRBV5-1	TRBJ2-7	NA	CASSDPLAGAYEQYF	TGCGCCAGCAGCGACCCCCTAGCGGGGGCCTACGAGCAGTACTTC
TRBD1	TRBV7-9	TRBJ2-5	NA	CASSFGTAEETQYF	TGTGCCAGCAGCTTCGGGACAGCAGAAGAGACCCAGTACTTC
TRBD1	TRBV5-1	TRBJ2-7	many	CASSRQGLGSYEQYF	TGCGCCAGCAGCAGACAGGGATTGGGCTCCTACGAGCAGTACTTC
NA	TRBV5-1	TRBJ1-1	many	CASSAGSLNTEAFF	TGCGCCAGCAGCGCCGGAAGCTTGAACACTGAAGCTTTCTTT
NA	TRBV7-8	TRBJ1-3	many	CASSLNGNTIYF	TGTGCCAGCAGCCTCAATGGAAACACCATATATTTT
TRBD2	TRBV7-8	TRBJ2-3	NA	CASSFQSTVAGPTDTQYF	TGTGCCAGCAGCTTTCAATCCACAGTAGCGGGACCCACAGATACGCAGTATTTT
TRBD2	TRBV12-3/TRBV12-4	TRBJ2-1	once	CASCLASGRASTEYNEQFF	TGTGCCAGCTGTTTGGCTAGCGGGAGGGCCAGTACGGAATACAATGAGCAGTTCTTC
NA	TRBV3-1	TRBJ2-1	many	CASSQDVGVSYNEQFF	TGTGCCAGCAGCCAAGATGTCGGAGTCTCCTACAATGAGCAGTTCTTC
TRBD2	TRBV5-4	TRBJ2-3	NA	CASSPGLGRTDTQYF	TGTGCCAGCAGCCCCGGACTAGGCCGCACAGATACGCAGTATTTT
TRBD2	TRBV2	TRBJ2-7	NA	CASSEAGGGSGRRYYEQYF	TGTGCCAGCAGTGAAGCAGGGGGAGGTAGCGGGAGGCGCTACTACGAGCAGTACTTC
NA	TRBV6-5	TRBJ2-5	NA	CASSFYREVIQETQYF	TGTGCCAGCAGTTTTTACAGGGAGGTAATCCAAGAGACCCAGTACTTC
NA	TRBV4-1	TRBJ2-5	few	CASSHRDRGETQYF	TGCGCCAGCAGCCACCGGGACCGGGGAGAGACCCAGTACTTC
TRBD2	TRBV9	TRBJ2-2	NA	CASSDPRGGLAVTGELFF	TGTGCCAGCAGCGACCCTCGGGGGGGACTAGCGGTTACCGGGGAGCTGTTTTTT
TRBD2	TRBV18	TRBJ2-3	few	CASSPTSGTTYTQYF	TGTGCCAGCTCACCGACTAGCGGAACGACTTATACGCAGTATTTT
NA	TRBV6-2/TRBV6-3	TRBJ1-1	NA	CASGLPGTFF	TGTGCCAGCGGCCTACCCGGGACTTTCTTT
TRBD1	TRBV14	TRBJ2-7	NA	CASSQRAGGSEQYF	TGTGCCAGCAGCCAACGGGCAGGGGGCAGCGAGCAGTACTTC